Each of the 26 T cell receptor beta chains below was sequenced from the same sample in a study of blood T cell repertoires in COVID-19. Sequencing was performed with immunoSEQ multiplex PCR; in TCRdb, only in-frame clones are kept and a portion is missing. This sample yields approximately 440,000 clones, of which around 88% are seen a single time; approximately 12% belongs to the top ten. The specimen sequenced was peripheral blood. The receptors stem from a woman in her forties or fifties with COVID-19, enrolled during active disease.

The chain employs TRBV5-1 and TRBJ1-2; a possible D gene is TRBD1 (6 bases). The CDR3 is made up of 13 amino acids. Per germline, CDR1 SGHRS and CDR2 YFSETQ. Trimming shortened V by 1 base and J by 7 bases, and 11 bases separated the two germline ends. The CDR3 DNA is TGCGCCAGCAGCTTGACAGGGATGAGTGGCTACACCTTC. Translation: CASSLTGMSGYTF. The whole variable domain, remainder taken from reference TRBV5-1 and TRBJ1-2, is KAGVTQTPRYLIKTRGQQVTLSCSPISGHRSVSWYQQTPGQGLQFLFEYFSETQRNKGNFPGRFSGRQFSNSRSEMNVSTLELGDSALYLCASSLTGMSGYTFGSGTRLTVV.

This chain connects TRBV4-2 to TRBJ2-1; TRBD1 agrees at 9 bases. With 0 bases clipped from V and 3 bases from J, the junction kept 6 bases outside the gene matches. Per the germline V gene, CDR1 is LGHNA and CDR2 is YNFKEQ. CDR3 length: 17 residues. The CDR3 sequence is CASSQDHGTGHYNEQFF. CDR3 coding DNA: TGTGCCAGCAGCCAAGATCACGGGACAGGGCACTACAATGAGCAGTTCTTC.

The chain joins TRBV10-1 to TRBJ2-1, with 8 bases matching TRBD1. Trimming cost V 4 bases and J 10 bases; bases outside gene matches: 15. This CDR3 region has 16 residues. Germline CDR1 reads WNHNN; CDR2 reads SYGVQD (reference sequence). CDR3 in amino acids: CASSGGLGWGTGEQFF. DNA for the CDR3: TGCGCCAGCAGTGGCGGGCTGGGGTGGGGGACAGGAGAGCAGTTCTTC.

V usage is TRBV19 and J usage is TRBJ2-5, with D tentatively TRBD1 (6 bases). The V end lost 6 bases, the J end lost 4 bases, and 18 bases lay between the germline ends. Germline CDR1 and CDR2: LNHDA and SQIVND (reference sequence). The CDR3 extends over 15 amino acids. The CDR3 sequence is CASSSEQGWGETQYF. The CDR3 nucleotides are TGTGCCAGTAGCTCCGAACAGGGATGGGGAGAGACCCAGTACTTC.

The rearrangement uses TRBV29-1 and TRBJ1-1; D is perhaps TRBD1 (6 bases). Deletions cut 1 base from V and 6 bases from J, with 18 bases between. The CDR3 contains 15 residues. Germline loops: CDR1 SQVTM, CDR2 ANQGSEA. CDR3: CSVEVRSQGVPEAFF. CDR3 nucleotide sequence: TGCAGCGTTGAAGTCAGGTCACAGGGCGTCCCTGAAGCTTTCTTT. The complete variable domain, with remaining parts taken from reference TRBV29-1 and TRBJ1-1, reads SAVISQKPSRDICQRGTSLTIQCQVDSQVTMMFWYRQQPGQSLTLIATANQGSEATYESGFVIDKFPISRPNLTFSTLTVSNMSPEDSSIYLCSVEVRSQGVPEAFFGQGTRLTVV.

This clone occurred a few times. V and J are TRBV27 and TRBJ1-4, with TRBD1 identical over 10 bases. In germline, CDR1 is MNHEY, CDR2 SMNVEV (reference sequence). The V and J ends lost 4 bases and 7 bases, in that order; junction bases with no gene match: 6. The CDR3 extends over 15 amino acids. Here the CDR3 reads CASSSPGQGTEKLFF. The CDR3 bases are TGTGCCAGCAGTTCGCCGGGACAGGGGACTGAAAAACTGTTTTTT.

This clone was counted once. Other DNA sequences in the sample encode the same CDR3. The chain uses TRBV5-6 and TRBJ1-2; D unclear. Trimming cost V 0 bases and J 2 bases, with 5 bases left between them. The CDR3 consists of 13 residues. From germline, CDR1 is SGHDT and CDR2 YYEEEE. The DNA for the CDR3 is TGTGCCAGCAGCTTGGGAGGGAACTATGGCTACACCTTC. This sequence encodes CASSLGGNYGYTF.

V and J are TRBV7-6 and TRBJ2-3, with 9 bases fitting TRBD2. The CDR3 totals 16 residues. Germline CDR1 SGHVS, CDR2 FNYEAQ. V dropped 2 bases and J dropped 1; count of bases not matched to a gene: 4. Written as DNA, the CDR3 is TGTGCCAGCAGCTTAATTGGCGGGGGGGGCACAGATACGCAGTATTTT. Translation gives CASSLIGGGGTDTQYF.

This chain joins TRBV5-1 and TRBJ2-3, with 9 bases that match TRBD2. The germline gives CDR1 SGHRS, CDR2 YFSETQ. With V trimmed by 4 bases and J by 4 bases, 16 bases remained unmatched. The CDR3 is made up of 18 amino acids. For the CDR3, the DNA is TGCGCCAGCAGCCCGCGCGGGGGGGGTTTGTTTAGGGCAGATACGCAGTATTTT. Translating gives CASSPRGGGLFRADTQYF.

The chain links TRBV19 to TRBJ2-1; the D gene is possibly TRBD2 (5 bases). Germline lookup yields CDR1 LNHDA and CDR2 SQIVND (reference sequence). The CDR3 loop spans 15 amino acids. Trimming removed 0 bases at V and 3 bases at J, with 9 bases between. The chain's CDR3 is CASSIEDSYYNEQFF. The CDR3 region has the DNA TGTGCCAGTAGTATAGAGGACTCGTACTACAATGAGCAGTTCTTC.

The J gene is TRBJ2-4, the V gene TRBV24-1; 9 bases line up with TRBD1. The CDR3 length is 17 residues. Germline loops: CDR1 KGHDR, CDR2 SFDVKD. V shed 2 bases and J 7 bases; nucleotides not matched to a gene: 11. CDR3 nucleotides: TGTGCCACCAGTGATTCGGGACAGGGCGCATGGGGGAACATTCAGTACTTC. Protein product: CATSDSGQGAWGNIQYF.

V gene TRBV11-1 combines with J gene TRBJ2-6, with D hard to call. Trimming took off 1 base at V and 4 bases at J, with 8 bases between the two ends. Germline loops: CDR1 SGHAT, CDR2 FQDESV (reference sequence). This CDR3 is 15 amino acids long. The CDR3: CASSLGQYGANVLTF. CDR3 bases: TGTGCCAGCAGCTTAGGTCAGTACGGGGCCAACGTCCTGACTTTC.

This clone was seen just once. The CDR3 spells CASRRRKGEEQFF. The CDR3 DNA reads TGTGCCAGCAGGAGACGTAAGGGAGAGGAGCAGTTCTTC. V is TRBV28 and J is TRBJ2-1; D perhaps matches TRBD2 (5 bases). V lost 6 bases and J 10 bases, leaving 16 bases between the germline ends. The CDR3 consists of 13 residues. Germline values: CDR1 MDHEN, CDR2 SYDVKM.

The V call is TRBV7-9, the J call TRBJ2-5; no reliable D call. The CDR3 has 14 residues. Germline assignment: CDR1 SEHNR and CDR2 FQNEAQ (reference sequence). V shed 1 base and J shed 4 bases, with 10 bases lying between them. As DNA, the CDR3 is TGTGCCAGCAGCTTAGAACAGATTTCAGAGACCCAGTACTTC. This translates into CASSLEQISETQYF.

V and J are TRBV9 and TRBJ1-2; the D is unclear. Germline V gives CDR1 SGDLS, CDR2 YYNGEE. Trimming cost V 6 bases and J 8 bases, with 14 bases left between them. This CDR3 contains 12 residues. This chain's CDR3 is CASTGTAGGYTF. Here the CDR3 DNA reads TGTGCCAGCACCGGAACCGCGGGGGGCTACACCTTC.

The CDR3 DNA reads as TGTGCCAGCAGCCTCTCCACTAGCGGGGGCGTAAATACGCAGTATTTT. Its protein product is CASSLSTSGGVNTQYF. This chain uses TRBV7-3 with TRBJ2-3; 11 bases agree with TRBD2. With 5 bases clipped from V and 7 bases from J, the junction kept 11 bases outside the gene matches. The CDR3 loop spans 16 amino acids. CDR1 and CDR2 (germline): SGHTA, FQGTGA. Together with reference TRBV7-3 and TRBJ2-3, the CDR3 gives the full variable domain: GAGVSQTPSNKVTEKGKYVELRCDPISGHTALYWYRQSLGQGPEFLIYFQGTGAADDSGLPNDRFFAVRPEGSVSTLKIQRTERGDSAVYLCASSLSTSGGVNTQYFGPGTRLTVL.

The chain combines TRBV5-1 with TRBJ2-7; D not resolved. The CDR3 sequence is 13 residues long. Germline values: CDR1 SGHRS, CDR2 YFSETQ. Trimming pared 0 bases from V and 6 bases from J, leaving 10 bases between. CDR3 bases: TGCGCCAGCAGCTTGGTCGCGGCGAGCGAGCAGTACTTC. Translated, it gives CASSLVAASEQYF.

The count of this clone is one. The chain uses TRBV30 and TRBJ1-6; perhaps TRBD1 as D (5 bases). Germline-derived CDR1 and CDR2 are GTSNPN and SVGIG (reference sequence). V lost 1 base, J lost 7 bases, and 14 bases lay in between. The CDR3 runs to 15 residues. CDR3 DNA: TGTGCCTGGAGTGCGATGGGGCGAGAGAATTCACCCCTCCACTTT. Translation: CAWSAMGRENSPLHF.

Here the CDR3 reads CASSGPVGDSDYGYTF. CDR3 in DNA: TGTGCCAGCAGTGGTCCGGTGGGGGACAGTGACTATGGCTACACCTTC. The chain links TRBV6-1 to TRBJ1-2, with 7 positions matching TRBD1. From germline, CDR1 is MNHNS and CDR2 SASEGT. V lost 4 bases to trimming and J lost 3 bases; unmatched junction nucleotides: 11. CDR3 length: 16 amino acids.

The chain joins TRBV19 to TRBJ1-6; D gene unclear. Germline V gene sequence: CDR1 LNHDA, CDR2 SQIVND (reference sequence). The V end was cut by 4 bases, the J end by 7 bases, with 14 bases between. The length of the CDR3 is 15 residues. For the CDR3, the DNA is TGTGCCAGTAGTAGTAACAGCCAGCCAAATTCACCCCTCCACTTT. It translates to CASSSNSQPNSPLHF. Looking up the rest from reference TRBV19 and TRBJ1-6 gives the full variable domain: DGGITQSPKYLFRKEGQNVTLSCEQNLNHDAMYWYRQDPGQGLRLIYYSQIVNDFQKGDIAEGYSVSREKKESFPLTVTSAQKNPTAFYLCASSSNSQPNSPLHFGNGTRLTVT.

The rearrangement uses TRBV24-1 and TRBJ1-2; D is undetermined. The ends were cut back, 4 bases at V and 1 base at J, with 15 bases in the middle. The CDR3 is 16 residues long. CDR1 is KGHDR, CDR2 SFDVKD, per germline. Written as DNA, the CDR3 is TGTGCCACCAGTGACATTGGTCCTAGGTTTAACTATGGCTACACCTTC. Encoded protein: CATSDIGPRFNYGYTF.

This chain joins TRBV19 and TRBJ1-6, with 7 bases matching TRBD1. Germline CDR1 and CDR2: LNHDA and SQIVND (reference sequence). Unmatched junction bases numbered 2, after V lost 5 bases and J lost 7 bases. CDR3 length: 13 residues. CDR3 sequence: CASSGQENSPLHF. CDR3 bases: TGTGCCAGTAGTGGACAGGAGAATTCACCCCTCCACTTT.

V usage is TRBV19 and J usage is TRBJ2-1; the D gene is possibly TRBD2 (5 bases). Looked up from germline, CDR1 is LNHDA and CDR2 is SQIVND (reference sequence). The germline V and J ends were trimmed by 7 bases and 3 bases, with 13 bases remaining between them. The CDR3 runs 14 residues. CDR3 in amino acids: CASTPTRNYNEQFF. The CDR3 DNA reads TGTGCCAGTACCCCTACTAGGAACTACAATGAGCAGTTCTTC. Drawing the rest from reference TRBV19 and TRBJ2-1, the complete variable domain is DGGITQSPKYLFRKEGQNVTLSCEQNLNHDAMYWYRQDPGQGLRLIYYSQIVNDFQKGDIAEGYSVSREKKESFPLTVTSAQKNPTAFYLCASTPTRNYNEQFFGPGTRLTVL.

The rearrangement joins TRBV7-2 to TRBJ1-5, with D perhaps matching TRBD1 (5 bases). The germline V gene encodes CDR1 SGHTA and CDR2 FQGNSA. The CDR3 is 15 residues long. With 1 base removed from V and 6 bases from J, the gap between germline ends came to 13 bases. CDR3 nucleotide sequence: TGTGCCAGCAGCTTAGAAGCGGGGCCACGTCAGCCCCAGCATTTT. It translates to CASSLEAGPRQPQHF. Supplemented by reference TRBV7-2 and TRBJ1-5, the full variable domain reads GAGVSQSPSNKVTEKGKDVELRCDPISGHTALYWYRQSLGQGLEFLIYFQGNSAPDKSGLPSDRFSAERTGGSVSTLTIQRTQQEDSAVYLCASSLEAGPRQPQHFGDGTRLSIL.

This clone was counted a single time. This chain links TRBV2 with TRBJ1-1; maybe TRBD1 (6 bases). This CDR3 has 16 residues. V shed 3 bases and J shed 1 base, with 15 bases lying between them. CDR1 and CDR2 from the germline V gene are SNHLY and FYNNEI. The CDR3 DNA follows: TGTGCCAGCAGTGATCGGCGTGAAGGGGGGAACACTGAAGCTTTCTTT. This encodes CASSDRREGGNTEAFF.

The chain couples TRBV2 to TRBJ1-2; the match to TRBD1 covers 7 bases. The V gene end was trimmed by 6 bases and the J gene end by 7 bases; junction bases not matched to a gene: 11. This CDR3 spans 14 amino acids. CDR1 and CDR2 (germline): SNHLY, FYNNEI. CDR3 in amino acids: CASSQETGMGGYTF. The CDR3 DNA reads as TGTGCCAGCAGCCAAGAGACAGGGATGGGTGGCTACACCTTC.